This T cell receptor beta chain was observed in a study of T cells after yellow fever vaccination. Background on the study: Libraries from low-cell-number fractions were prepared with the SMART-Seq v4 Ultra Low Input RNA kit.

Germline CDR1 MNHEY, CDR2 SVGEGT. The CDR3 is 12 residues long. Deletions cut 6 bases from V and 4 bases from J, with 9 bases between. Researchers made TCR cDNA using 5'RACE template switching, and this step added a universal primer site and UMIs. TCRdb redid the calling of the 5' RACE reads with MiXCR, one entry per CDR3 protein. This sample yields hundreds of thousands of distinct CDR3 sequences, of which 7.5% to 9% are seen a single time; over 15% belongs to the top ten. The table lists this clonotype with a few counts. Antigen specificity is unknown. Points from the study as a whole: In post-booster samples, most primary-vaccination clones reappeared (approximately 96% CD4, 70% to 90% CD8). Researchers noted that a small share of clonotypes showed up in both CD4 and CD8 compartments.

J is TRBJ1-2 and V is TRBV6-2 or TRBV6-3, with no clear D. The source material was PBMCs, sampled on the day of the first yellow fever vaccination. The clonotype was recovered from a young man who received the YFV17D yellow fever vaccine. CDR3 residues: CASSQTFYGYTF. The CDR3 region has the DNA TGTGCCAGCAGCCAGACCTTCTATGGCTACACCTTC.